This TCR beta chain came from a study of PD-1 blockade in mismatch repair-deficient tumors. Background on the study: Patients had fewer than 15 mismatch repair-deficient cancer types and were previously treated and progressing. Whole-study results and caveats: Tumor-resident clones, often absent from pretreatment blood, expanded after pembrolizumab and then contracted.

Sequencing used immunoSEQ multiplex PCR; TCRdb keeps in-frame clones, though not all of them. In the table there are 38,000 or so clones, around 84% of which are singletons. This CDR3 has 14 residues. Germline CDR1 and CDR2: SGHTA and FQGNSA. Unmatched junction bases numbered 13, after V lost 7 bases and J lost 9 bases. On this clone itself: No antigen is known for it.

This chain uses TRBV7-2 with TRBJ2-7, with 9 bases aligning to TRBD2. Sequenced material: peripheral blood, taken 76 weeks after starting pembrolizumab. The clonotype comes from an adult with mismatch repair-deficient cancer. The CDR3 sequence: CASTQKAGGRGQYF. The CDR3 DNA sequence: TGTGCCAGCACCCAAAAAGCGGGAGGAAGAGGGCAGTACTTC.